This T cell receptor beta chain was captured by sequencing in a study of T cells in Graves' hyperthyroidism and ophthalmopathy. Template material for amplifying TCR beta CDR3 regions consisted of RNA transcripts. An initial round of RT-PCR targeting the TCR CDR3 relied on the HTBI primer set. Each CDR3 protein is one row after TCRdb ran MiXCR on the multiplex PCR reads. The profile shows some 690,000 distinct CDR3 sequences, 17% of them singletons. J lost 4 bases, V lost 3 bases, and 11 bases had no gene match. CDR3 length equals 17 residues. CDR1 and CDR2 from the germline V gene are SGHTA and FQGNSA. Not enrolled were patients with uncontrolled infection, other autoimmune disease, pregnancy or lactation. It was over 9.5 ml of fresh peripheral blood that supplied the PBMCs.

The sequenced material came from blood. The source of this sequence is a man aged 50 to 60 with Graves' hyperthyroidism. The chain couples TRBV7-2 to TRBJ1-5; 8 nucleotides match TRBD1. The CDR3 protein is CASSFSYWTGRNQPQHF. The CDR3 DNA reads TGTGCCAGCAGCTTTAGTTACTGGACAGGGAGGAATCAGCCCCAGCATTTT.